This T cell receptor (beta chain) was identified during a study of response to subunit inactivated influenza vaccine. Trimming shortened V by 3 bases and J by 1 base, and 7 bases separated the two germline ends. From germline, CDR1 is SGHVS and CDR2 FQNEAQ. The CDR3 extends over 14 amino acids. The table lists this clonotype with a few counts. Its antigen is undetermined. Via MiXCR, TCRdb re-called the RT-PCR reads, giving one row per CDR3 protein. The data hold about 180,000 distinct CDR3 sequences, with around 9% observed a single time. Overall study findings and caveats: Every seasonal influenza vaccination brings in few new T cells, the authors suggested.

The chain joins TRBV7-8 to TRBJ2-4, with D perhaps TRBD2 (6 bases). This clonotype was sampled from a man between 45 and 60 years old who received an inactivated influenza vaccine. The sample here was non-naive T cells sorted from PBMCs, taken on the day of vaccination. DNA of the CDR3: TGTGCCAGCAGCTTGGGGGGTGCCAAAAACATTCAGTACTTC. It codes for CASSLGGAKNIQYF.